The 22 T cell receptor beta chains given below trace back to one sample, sequenced in a study of T cell clonality in common variable immunodeficiency. Repertoires were generated with immunoSEQ multiplex PCR, while TCRdb's copy carries only in-frame clones and drops some. This set yields fewer than 30,000 clones and no singletons; the top ten hold approximately 31%. Findings of the study overall: Reportedly, TCR beta sequences from common variable immunodeficiency showed fewer deletions and N-nucleotide insertions.

These TCRs are of unknown antigen specificity. The sequenced sample consisted of peripheral blood mononuclear cells. All receptors come from a human donor with common variable immunodeficiency.

Remarks on this clone: The read is 3 residues too short to cover the CDR3 end, so that end is filled in from the germline J gene. The chain is built from TRBV5-1 and TRBJ1-2; D is perhaps TRBD1 (6 bases). Germline-derived CDR1 and CDR2 are SGHRS and YFSETQ. The CDR3 consists of 16 residues. The germline V and J ends were trimmed by 3 bases and 4 bases, with 19 bases remaining between them. CDR3: CASSSNEQGPIYGYTF. The CDR3 bases that were read are TGCGCCAGCAGCTCAAACGAACAGGGACCGATCTATGGC.

This clone was picked up many times. From the germline J gene comes the end of the CDR3, since the read stops 3 residues before it. The J gene is TRBJ2-5, the V gene TRBV6-4, with 11 bases matching TRBD2. The germline V gene encodes CDR1 MRHNA and CDR2 SNTAGT. This CDR3 spans 18 amino acids. The V gene end was trimmed by 2 bases and the J gene end by 3 bases; junction bases not matched to a gene: 11. The CDR3 here is CASSDPATSGGFEETQYF. CDR3 DNA (partial): TGTGCCAGCAGTGACCCTGCTACTAGCGGGGGTTTTGAAGAGACC.

The CDR3 here is CASSWGQVGNQPQHF. CDR3 DNA (partial): TGTGCCAGCAGCTGGGGGCAGGTTGGCAATCAGCCC. This chain links TRBV7-2 with TRBJ1-5; D may be TRBD1 (6 bases). Read coverage stops 3 residues before the CDR3 terminus; the germline J gene supplies the remainder. The V gene's germline CDR1 is SGHTA and CDR2 FQGNSA. The V end was cut by 4 bases, the J end by 2 bases, with 12 bases between. The CDR3 is 15 amino acids.

As to this clone: The CDR3 extends 3 residues past the end of the read, so its final part is completed from the germline J gene. The V gene is TRBV7-2, the J gene TRBJ1-2; possibly TRBD1 for D (5 bases). Germline lookup yields CDR1 SGHTA and CDR2 FQGNSA. The CDR3 is 14 amino acids. Here the CDR3 reads CASSVGLLGVGYTF. Incomplete CDR3 DNA: TGTGCCAGCAGCGTGGGGCTACTTGGAGTAGGC. Full variable domain (rest looked up from reference TRBV7-2 and TRBJ1-2): GAGVSQSPSNKVTEKGKDVELRCDPISGHTALYWYRQSLGQGLEFLIYFQGNSAPDKSGLPSDRFSAERTGGSVSTLTIQRTQQEDSAVYLCASSVGLLGVGYTFGSGTRLTVV.

On this clone itself: The CDR3 extends 3 residues past the end of the read, so its final part is completed from the germline J gene. This chain links TRBV6-2 or TRBV6-3 with TRBJ2-4; TRBD2 agrees at 9 bases. J gave up 3 bases and V 0 bases, and 3 bases lay outside the gene matches. Germline CDR1 and CDR2: MNHEY and SVGEGT. The CDR3 covers 16 residues. CDR3 DNA, as far as it was read: TGTGCCAGCAGTTACTCGGGCGGGGGGGACAAAAACATT. Its translation: CASSYSGGGDKNI. The full CDR3 sequence reads CASSYSGGGDKNIQYF.

This clone appeared many times. The read stops 3 residues short of the end of the CDR3; the missing end is completed from the germline J gene. This sequence joins TRBV7-6 and TRBJ2-3; D not resolved. The CDR3 covers 14 residues. Per germline, CDR1 SGHVS and CDR2 FNYEAQ. Deletions cut 8 bases from V and 4 bases from J, with 16 bases between. The part of the CDR3 DNA that was read is TGTGCCAGCGTACAAGCGCTAAGGTCAGATACG. It specifies CASVQALRSDT. The entire CDR3 is CASVQALRSDTQYF. The full variable domain, completed using reference TRBV7-6 and TRBJ2-3, is GAGVSQSPRYKVTKRGQDVALRCDPISGHVSLYWYRQALGQGPEFLTYFNYEAQQDKSGLPNDRFSAERPEGSISTLTIQRTEQRDSAMYRCASVQALRSDTQYFGPGTRLTVL.

This clone has just a few counts. The read finishes 3 residues shy of the CDR3 end, and the germline J gene is used to complete it. This chain links TRBV19 with TRBJ1-1; TRBD1 is a possible D gene (5 bases). V lost 6 bases and J 3 bases, leaving 17 bases between the germline ends. This CDR3 spans 15 amino acids. CDR1 LNHDA and CDR2 SQIVND come from the germline V gene (reference sequence). The CDR3 sequence: CASSHGLGGDTEAFF. The CDR3 bases that were read are TGTGCCAGTAGCCATGGACTGGGGGGGGACACTGAA.

Points on this clone: The read terminates 3 residues ahead of where the CDR3 ends, so the germline J gene completes it. The rearrangement joins TRBV6-2 or TRBV6-3 to TRBJ2-7; no clear D. This CDR3 is 15 amino acids long. Looked up from germline, CDR1 is MNHEY and CDR2 is SVGEGT. With 6 bases removed from V and 2 bases from J, the gap between germline ends came to 17 bases. CDR3 in amino acids: CASRRKQQSAYEQYF. Incomplete CDR3 DNA: TGTGCCAGCAGACGAAAACAGCAATCCGCCTACGAG.

This clone has a count of ten or more. The read comes to an end 3 residues before the CDR3 does, leaving the germline J gene to fill in the end. The V call is TRBV19, the J call TRBJ2-1, with D maybe TRBD1 (6 bases). In germline, CDR1 is LNHDA, CDR2 SQIVND (reference sequence). Trimming removed 2 bases from V and 9 bases from J, with 14 bases in between. The CDR3 has 14 amino acids. CDR3 residues: CASSIPGHWTEQFF. The part of the CDR3 DNA that was read is TGTGCCAGTAGTATACCGGGACACTGGACTGAG.

With regard to this clone: The read terminates 3 residues before the CDR3 end, so the remaining end is supplied by the germline J gene. The chain has TRBV7-3 and TRBJ1-1; weak D call: TRBD1 (5 bases). The germline V and J ends were trimmed by 5 bases and 4 bases, with 14 bases remaining between them. This CDR3 has 14 amino acids. CDR1 and CDR2 (germline): SGHTA, FQGTGA. The covered CDR3 bases are TGTGCCAGCAGCCCTATGCAGGGAAGCACTGAA. This sequence encodes CASSPMQGSTE. The complete CDR3 sequence is CASSPMQGSTEAFF.

Concerning this clone itself: Sequence at one end of the junction differs from germline and may be a read error. The CDR3 end is not reached by the read, which stops 3 residues before it; the germline J gene fills it in. The rearrangement joins TRBV7-9 to TRBJ2-7; 7 bases match TRBD1. The CDR3 length is 13 residues. Germline loops: CDR1 SEHNR, CDR2 FQNEAQ (reference sequence). The covered CDR3 bases are TGTTCCAGCAGCTCGGGACAGACCTACGAG. Translation: CSSSSGQTYE. The CDR3, in full, reads CSSSSGQTYEQYF.

This clone has only a few counts. The DNA ends 3 residues before the CDR3 does, and the rest of the CDR3 is filled in from the germline J gene. This same CDR3 is encoded by further DNA sequences in the sample. This sequence joins TRBV7-9 and TRBJ1-1; no clear D gene. Trimming shortened V by 1 base and J by 0 bases, and 3 bases separated the two germline ends. The CDR3 runs 13 residues. Germline loops: CDR1 SEHNR, CDR2 FQNEAQ (reference sequence). This CDR3 reads CASSLDMNTEAFF. The CDR3 DNA, read in part, is TGTGCCAGCAGCTTAGACATGAACACTGAA.

As concerns this clone: The read is 3 residues too short to cover the CDR3 end, so that end is filled in from the germline J gene. The chain is built from TRBV6-2 or TRBV6-3 and TRBJ2-1; 12 bases map to TRBD2. Per the germline V gene, CDR1 is MNHEY and CDR2 is SVGEGT. V dropped 2 bases and J dropped 8; count of bases not matched to a gene: 10. The length of the CDR3 is 17 residues. The CDR3 bases that were read are TGTGCCAGCAGTTACGAGACTAGCGGGGGCCATGGGGATGAG. Translating gives CASSYETSGGHGDE. The CDR3, in full, reads CASSYETSGGHGDEQFF.

This clone was detected only a few times. The read finishes 3 residues shy of the CDR3 end, and the germline J gene is used to complete it. J is TRBJ1-2 and V is TRBV30; unclear D gene. Between the trimmed V and J ends, which lost 1 base and 3 bases, there was a span of 6 bases. The CDR3 is made up of 12 amino acids. Germline-derived CDR1 and CDR2 are GTSNPN and SVGIG (reference sequence). The DNA read from the CDR3 is TGTGCCTGGAGTGGTAGTGACTATGGC. Its translation is CAWSGSDYG. In full, the CDR3 reads CAWSGSDYGYTF.

With regard to this clone: The read gets to within 3 residues of the CDR3 end, and the germline J gene fills in the rest. The chain joins TRBV19 to TRBJ2-7; 7 nucleotides line up with TRBD2. The CDR3 runs to 14 residues. CDR1 LNHDA and CDR2 SQIVND come from the germline V gene (reference sequence). The V segment lost 7 bases and the J segment 0 bases; nucleotides outside the gene matches: 6. The CDR3 bases that were read are TGTGCCAGTAAGCAACAGCGGGGCTCCTACGAG. Protein sequence: CASKQQRGSYE. The CDR3 reads in full as CASKQQRGSYEQYF.

There are a few counts of this clone. With the read ending 3 residues before the CDR3 end, the germline J gene is used to fill in that end. The rearrangement uses TRBV18 and TRBJ2-2, with D possibly matching TRBD1 (6 bases). There are 15 residues in the CDR3. V was trimmed by 1 base and J by 7 bases, leaving 13 bases between them. The V gene's germline CDR1 is KGHSH and CDR2 LQKENI. Partial CDR3 DNA: TGTGCCAGCTCACCACAGGGCCAGGGGAACGGGGAG. Protein product: CASSPQGQGNGE. The whole CDR3 sequence reads CASSPQGQGNGELFF.

This clone was counted ten times or more. A junction end diverges from the germline sequence, so it may reflect a read error. The read ends 3 residues before the CDR3 terminus; that terminus is restored from the germline J gene. The chain couples TRBV4-2 to TRBJ2-1; 16 positions agree with TRBD2. The CDR3 has 17 amino acids. CDR1 is LGHNA, CDR2 YNFKEQ, per germline. The sequenced part of the CDR3 DNA is TGCGCCAGCAGCTCCGGGACTAGCGGGGGGGATTTAAATGAG. Amino acid sequence: CASSSGTSGGDLNE. The whole CDR3 is CASSSGTSGGDLNEQFF.

On this clone: The read falls 3 residues short of the CDR3 end, and the missing part is taken from the germline J gene. The rearrangement joins TRBV7-6 to TRBJ2-3, with 11 bases matching TRBD2. Trimming removed 4 bases from V and 0 bases from J; junction bases left unmatched: 3. CDR1 is SGHVS and CDR2 is FNYEAQ in the germline V gene. There are 16 residues in the CDR3. Here the CDR3 reads CASSSGLAASTDTQYF. Incomplete CDR3 DNA: TGTGCCAGCAGCTCGGGACTAGCGGCTAGCACAGATACG. Complete variable domain (other parts from reference TRBV7-6 and TRBJ2-3): GAGVSQSPRYKVTKRGQDVALRCDPISGHVSLYWYRQALGQGPEFLTYFNYEAQQDKSGLPNDRFSAERPEGSISTLTIQRTEQRDSAMYRCASSSGLAASTDTQYFGPGTRLTVL.

CDR3 loop: CASREQGGYGYTF. CDR3 DNA, as far as it was read: TGTGCCAGCAGGGAACAGGGTGGCTATGGC. V is TRBV2 and J is TRBJ1-2; D possibly corresponds to TRBD1 (6 bases). The DNA ends 3 residues before the CDR3 does, and the rest of the CDR3 is filled in from the germline J gene. Germline lookup yields CDR1 SNHLY and CDR2 FYNNEI. The CDR3 length is 13 residues. V was trimmed by 6 bases and J by 4 bases, leaving 12 bases between them.

This clone came up many times. The read finishes 3 residues shy of the CDR3 end, and the germline J gene is used to complete it. The chain links TRBV5-1 to TRBJ2-6, with D maybe TRBD2 (8 bases). The CDR3 has 17 amino acids. Germline V gives CDR1 SGHRS, CDR2 YFSETQ. Trimming cost V 4 bases and J 2 bases, with 16 bases left between them. The CDR3 protein is CASSPGGTDPGANVLTF. Partial CDR3 DNA: TGCGCCAGCAGCCCGGGAGGGACAGACCCTGGGGCCAACGTC.

The table lists this clone with a few counts. The read stops 3 residues short of the end of the CDR3; the missing end is completed from the germline J gene. The J gene is TRBJ2-7, the V gene TRBV6-2 or TRBV6-3, with D unresolved. V lost 0 bases and J lost 2, with 17 bases in between. From germline, CDR1 is MNHEY and CDR2 SVGEGT. CDR3 length equals 17 residues. CDR3 bases read: TGTGCCAGCAGTTACTCGATGGGCAGGCCGACGACCTACGAG. It encodes CASSYSMGRPTTYE. The CDR3 as a whole reads CASSYSMGRPTTYEQYF.

In this sample, this clone turned up many times. The read finishes 3 residues shy of the CDR3 end, and the germline J gene is used to complete it. The gene calls are TRBV29-1 and TRBJ2-6, with a weak D call TRBD1 (6 bases). V lost 6 bases and J lost 5, with 14 bases in between. Germline loops: CDR1 SQVTM, CDR2 ANQGSEA. There are 14 residues in the CDR3. CDR3 in amino acids: CSVAQGRRANVLTF. The part of the CDR3 DNA that was read is TGCAGCGTGGCCCAGGGGCGTAGGGCCAACGTC.